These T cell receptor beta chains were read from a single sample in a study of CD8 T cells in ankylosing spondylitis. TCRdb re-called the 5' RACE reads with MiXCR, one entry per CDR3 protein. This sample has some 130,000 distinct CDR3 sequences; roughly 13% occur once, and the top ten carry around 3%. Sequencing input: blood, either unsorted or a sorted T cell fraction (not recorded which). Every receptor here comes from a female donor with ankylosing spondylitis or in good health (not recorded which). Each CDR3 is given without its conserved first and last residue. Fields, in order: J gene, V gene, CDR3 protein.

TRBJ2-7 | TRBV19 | ASSTGTGLVYEQY
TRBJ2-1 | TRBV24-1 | ATRDPQGSRNEQF
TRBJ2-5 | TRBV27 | ASSGSGTGKETQY
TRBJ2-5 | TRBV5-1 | ASSRLAGMETQY
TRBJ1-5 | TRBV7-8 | ASSTRPNQPQH
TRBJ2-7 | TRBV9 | ASSANLGQGPLEQY
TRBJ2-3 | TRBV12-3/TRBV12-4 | ASSLGQGVWTDTQY
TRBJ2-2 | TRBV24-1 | ATSVLMGGELF
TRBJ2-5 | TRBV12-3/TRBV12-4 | ASGLVVETQY
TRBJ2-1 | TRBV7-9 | ASKKQETSYNEQF
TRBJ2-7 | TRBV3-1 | ASSPNWTGSRQY
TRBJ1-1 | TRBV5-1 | ASSLVVEGTEAF
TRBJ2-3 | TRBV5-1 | ASSFMRQGSTDTQY
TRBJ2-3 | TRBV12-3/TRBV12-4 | ASRSGPDTQY
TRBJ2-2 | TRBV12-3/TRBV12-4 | ASRTQGAGGELF
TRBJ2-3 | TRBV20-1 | SARLLARTDTQY
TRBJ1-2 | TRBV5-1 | ASSLGDRVPEGYT
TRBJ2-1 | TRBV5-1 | ASSSGQGAGDEQF
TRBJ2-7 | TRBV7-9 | ASSWGQGPYEQY
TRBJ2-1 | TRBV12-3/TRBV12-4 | ASSPGTPVLYNEQF
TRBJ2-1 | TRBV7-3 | ASSLGPGAGEQF
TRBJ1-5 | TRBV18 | ASSSGTAPNQPQH
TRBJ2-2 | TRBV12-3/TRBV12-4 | ASARSGELF
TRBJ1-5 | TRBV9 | ASSVSPNQPQH
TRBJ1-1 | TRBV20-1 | SAEDGGNDEAF
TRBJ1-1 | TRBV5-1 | ASSLDGQENTEAF
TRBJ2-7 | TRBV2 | ASSENSDSYEQY
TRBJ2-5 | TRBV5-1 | ASSPGGAKETQY
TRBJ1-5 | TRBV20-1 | SARAHQQGNNQPQH
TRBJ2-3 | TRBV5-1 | ASSPSGGFTDTQY
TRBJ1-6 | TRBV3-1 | ASSQEDRANSPLH
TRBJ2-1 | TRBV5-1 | ASSALAGHNEQF
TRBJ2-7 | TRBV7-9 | ASSGTPGPRSYEQY
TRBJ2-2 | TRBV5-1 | ASSLDSNTGELF
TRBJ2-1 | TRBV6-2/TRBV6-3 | ASSYVTSGSIKNNEQF
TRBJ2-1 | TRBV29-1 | SGDSYNEQF
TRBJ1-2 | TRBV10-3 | AILRENYGYT
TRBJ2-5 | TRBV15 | ATSRMPGLAETQY
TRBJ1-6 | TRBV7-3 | ASRQGVKYSSYNSPLH
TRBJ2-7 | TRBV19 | ASSIDHSYEQY
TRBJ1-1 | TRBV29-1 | SVRQGLNTEAF
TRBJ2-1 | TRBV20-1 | SAPLGEEQF
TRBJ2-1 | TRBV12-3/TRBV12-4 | ASRPDRFIRWSDEQF
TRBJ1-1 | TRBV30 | AWGQENTEAF
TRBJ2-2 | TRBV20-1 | SAKSGRLGGELF
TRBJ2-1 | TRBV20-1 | SALRTSGVNEQF
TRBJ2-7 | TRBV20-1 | SVGPTYEQY